The 8 T cell receptor beta chains reported below all come from one sample, sequenced in a study of blood T cell repertoires in COVID-19. The data were produced by immunoSEQ multiplex PCR, yet TCRdb's version contains in-frame clones alone and is incomplete. The table lists approximately 280,000 clones, over 75% of them singletons, with more than 6% in the top ten. Source material: peripheral blood. Receptors originate from a woman aged 30 to 39 with COVID-19, enrolled during active disease.

The chain is built from TRBV30 and TRBJ1-5; D perhaps matches TRBD1 (6 bases). The CDR3 is 13 residues long. With 0 bases removed from V and 7 bases from J, the gap between germline ends came to 10 bases. Germline V gene data show CDR1 as GTSNPN and CDR2 as SVGIG (reference sequence). CDR3 in amino acids: CAWSVGGAQPQHF. As DNA, the CDR3 is TGTGCCTGGAGTGTAGGGGGTGCCCAGCCCCAGCATTTT. Supplemented by reference TRBV30 and TRBJ1-5, the full variable domain reads SQTIHQWPATLVQPVGSPLSLECTVEGTSNPNLYWYRQAAGRGLQLLFYSVGIGQISSEVPQNLSASRPQDRQFILSSKKLLLSDSGFYLCAWSVGGAQPQHFGDGTRLSIL.

The J gene is TRBJ2-5, the V gene TRBV7-3, with D maybe TRBD2 (5 bases). This CDR3 has 17 residues. V lost 0 bases, J lost 5 bases, and 19 bases lay in between. Per the germline V gene, CDR1 is SGHTA and CDR2 is FQGTGA. The CDR3 DNA reads TGTGCCAGCAGCTTAACGGGCCTCGGGGTTAGTGTTGAGACCCAGTACTTC. Protein sequence: CASSLTGLGVSVETQYF.

The chain recombines TRBV20-1 with TRBJ2-1, with D possibly TRBD2 on 5 matching bases. Germline lookup yields CDR1 DFQATT and CDR2 SNEGSKA (reference sequence). The CDR3 has 15 residues. Trimming removed 3 bases at V and 2 bases at J, with 14 bases between. CDR3 in DNA: TGCAGTGCTAGTGTGGGCGGAGGCCCCTACAATGAGCAGTTCTTC. It translates to CSASVGGGPYNEQFF.

In its sample, this clone was seen a few times. The rearrangement links TRBV7-3 to TRBJ2-7; 9 nucleotides align to TRBD1. The V segment lost 5 bases and the J segment 5 bases; nucleotides outside the gene matches: 4. CDR1 SGHTA and CDR2 FQGTGA come from the germline V gene. The CDR3 extends over 13 amino acids. The CDR3 is CASSPGQGHEQYF. In nucleotides, the CDR3 is TGTGCCAGCAGCCCCGGACAGGGGCACGAGCAGTACTTC.

This clone has just one count. This chain uses TRBV28 with TRBJ2-7; 7 positions agree with TRBD2. After removal of 3 bases from V and 0 bases from J, the junction contained 2 bases not matched to a gene. Germline V gene sequence: CDR1 MDHEN, CDR2 SYDVKM. CDR3 length: 14 amino acids. CDR3 region: CASSFGGSSYEQYF. As DNA, the CDR3 is TGTGCCAGCAGTTTCGGGGGGAGCTCCTACGAGCAGTACTTC. The whole variable domain, remainder taken from reference TRBV28 and TRBJ2-7, is DVKVTQSSRYLVKRTGEKVFLECVQDMDHENMFWYRQDPGLGLRLIYFSYDVKMKEKGDIPEGYSVSREKKERFSLILESASTNQTSMYLCASSFGGSSYEQYFGPGTRLTVT.

This chain links TRBV18 with TRBJ1-2; D is perhaps TRBD1 (6 bases). CDR3 length: 15 residues. Trimming removed 5 bases at V and 4 bases at J, with 17 bases between. Germline CDR1 KGHSH, CDR2 LQKENI. This chain's CDR3 is CASSSDSHKSYGYTF. CDR3 coding DNA: TGTGCCAGCTCATCGGACAGCCATAAAAGCTATGGCTACACCTTC.

This sequence joins TRBV27 and TRBJ2-1, with 8 bases matching TRBD2. V dropped 5 bases and J dropped 4; count of bases not matched to a gene: 10. Germline CDR1 and CDR2: MNHEY and SMNVEV (reference sequence). The CDR3 extends over 16 amino acids. CDR3 amino acids: CASSPLGSGTYNEQFF. CDR3 nucleotides: TGTGCCAGCAGTCCCCTGGGTAGCGGGACTTACAATGAGCAGTTCTTC.

This clone has only a few counts. This chain uses TRBV4-1 with TRBJ2-7, with a possible D match to TRBD2 (5 bases). The CDR3 has 16 amino acids. Trimming shortened V by 4 bases and J by 0 bases, and 16 bases separated the two germline ends. Germline V lookup: CDR1 MGHRA, CDR2 YSYEKL. The CDR3 loop is CASSPRDPRSSYEQYF. CDR3 coding DNA: TGCGCCAGCAGCCCTCGGGATCCTCGGAGCTCCTACGAGCAGTACTTC.